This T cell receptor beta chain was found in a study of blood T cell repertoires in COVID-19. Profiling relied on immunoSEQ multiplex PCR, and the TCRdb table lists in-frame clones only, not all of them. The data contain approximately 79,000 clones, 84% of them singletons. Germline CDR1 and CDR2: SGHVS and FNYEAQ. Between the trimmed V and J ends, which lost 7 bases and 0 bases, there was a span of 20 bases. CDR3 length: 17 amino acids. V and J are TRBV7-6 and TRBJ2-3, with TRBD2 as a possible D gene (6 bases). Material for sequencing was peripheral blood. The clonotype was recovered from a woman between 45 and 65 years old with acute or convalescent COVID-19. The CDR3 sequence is CASIPGRGPSSTDTQYF. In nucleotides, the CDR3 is TGTGCCAGCATCCCCGGGAGAGGGCCGTCTAGCACAGATACGCAGTATTTT.